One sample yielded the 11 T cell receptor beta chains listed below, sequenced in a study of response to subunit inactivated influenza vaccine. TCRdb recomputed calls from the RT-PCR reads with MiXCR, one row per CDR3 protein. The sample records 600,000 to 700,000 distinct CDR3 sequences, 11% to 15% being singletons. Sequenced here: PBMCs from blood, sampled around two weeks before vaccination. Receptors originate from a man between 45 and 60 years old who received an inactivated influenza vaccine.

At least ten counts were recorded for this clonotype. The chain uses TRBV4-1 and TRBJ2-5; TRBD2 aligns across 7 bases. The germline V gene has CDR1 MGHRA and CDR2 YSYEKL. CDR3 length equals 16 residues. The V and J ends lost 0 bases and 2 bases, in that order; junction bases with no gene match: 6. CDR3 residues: CASSQDRPGLQETQYF. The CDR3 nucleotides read TGCGCCAGCAGCCAAGACCGACCGGGACTACAAGAGACCCAGTACTTC.

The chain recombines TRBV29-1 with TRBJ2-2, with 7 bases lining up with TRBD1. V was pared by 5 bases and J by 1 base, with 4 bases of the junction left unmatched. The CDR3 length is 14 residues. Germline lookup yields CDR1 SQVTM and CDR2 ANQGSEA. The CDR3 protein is CSVTGTENTGELFF. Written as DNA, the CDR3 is TGCAGCGTTACCGGGACAGAGAACACCGGGGAGCTGTTTTTT.

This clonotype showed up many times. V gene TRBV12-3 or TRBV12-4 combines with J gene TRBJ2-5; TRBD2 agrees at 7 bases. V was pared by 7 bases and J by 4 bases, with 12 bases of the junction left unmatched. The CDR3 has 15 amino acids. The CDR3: CASNPGGLRGETQYF. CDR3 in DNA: TGTGCCAGCAACCCGGGGGGATTGAGAGGAGAGACCCAGTACTTC.

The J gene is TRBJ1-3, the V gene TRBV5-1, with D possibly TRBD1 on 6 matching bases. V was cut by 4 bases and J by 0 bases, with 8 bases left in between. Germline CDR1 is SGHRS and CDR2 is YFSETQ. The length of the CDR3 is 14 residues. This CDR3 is CASSKGHSGNTIYF. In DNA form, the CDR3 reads TGCGCCAGCAGCAAGGGACACTCTGGAAACACCATATATTTT.

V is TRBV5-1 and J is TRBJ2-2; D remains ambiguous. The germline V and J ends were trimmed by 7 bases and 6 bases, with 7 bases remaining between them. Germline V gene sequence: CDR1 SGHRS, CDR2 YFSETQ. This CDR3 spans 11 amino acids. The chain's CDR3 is CASFSAGELFF. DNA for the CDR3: TGCGCCAGCTTCAGCGCCGGGGAGCTGTTTTTT. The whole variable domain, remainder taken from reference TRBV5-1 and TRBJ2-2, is KAGVTQTPRYLIKTRGQQVTLSCSPISGHRSVSWYQQTPGQGLQFLFEYFSETQRNKGNFPGRFSGRQFSNSRSEMNVSTLELGDSALYLCASFSAGELFFGEGSRLTVL.

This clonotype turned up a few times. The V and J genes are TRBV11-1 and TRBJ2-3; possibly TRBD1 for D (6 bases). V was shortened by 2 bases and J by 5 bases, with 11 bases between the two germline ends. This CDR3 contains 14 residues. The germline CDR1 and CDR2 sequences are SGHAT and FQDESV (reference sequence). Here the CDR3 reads CASSLQRGRDTQYF. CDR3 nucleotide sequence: TGTGCCAGCAGCTTACAAAGGGGGAGAGATACGCAGTATTTT.

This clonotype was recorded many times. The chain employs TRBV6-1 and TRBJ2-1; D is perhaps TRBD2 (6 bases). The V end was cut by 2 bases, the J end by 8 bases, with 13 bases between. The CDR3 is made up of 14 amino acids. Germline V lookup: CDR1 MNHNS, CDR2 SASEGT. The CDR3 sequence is CASSELGSVDEQFF. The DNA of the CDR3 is TGTGCCAGCAGTGAACTCGGGAGTGTGGATGAGCAGTTCTTC.

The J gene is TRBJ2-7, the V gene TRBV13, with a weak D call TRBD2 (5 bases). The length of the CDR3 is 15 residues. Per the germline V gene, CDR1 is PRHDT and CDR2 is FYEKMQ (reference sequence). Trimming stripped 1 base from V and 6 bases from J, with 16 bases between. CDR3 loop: CASSLVGVKKTEQYF. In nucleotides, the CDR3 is TGTGCCAGCAGCTTAGTCGGGGTAAAAAAGACCGAGCAGTACTTC.

Here the CDR3 DNA reads TGTGCCAGCAGCTTAGAAGGACAGACCGGGGAGCTGTTTTTT. Translated, it gives CASSLEGQTGELFF. The chain is built from TRBV11-2 and TRBJ2-2; TRBD1 might be the D (6 bases). The germline V gene has CDR1 SGHAT and CDR2 FQNNGV. V was pared by 0 bases and J by 5 bases, with 7 bases between. The length of the CDR3 is 14 residues.

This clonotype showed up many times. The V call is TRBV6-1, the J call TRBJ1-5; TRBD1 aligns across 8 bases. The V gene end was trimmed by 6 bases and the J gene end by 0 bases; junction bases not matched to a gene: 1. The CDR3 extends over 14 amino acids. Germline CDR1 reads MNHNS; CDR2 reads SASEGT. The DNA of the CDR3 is TGTGCCAGCAGGGGGACAGGTAGCAATCAGCCCCAGCATTTT. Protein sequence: CASRGTGSNQPQHF.

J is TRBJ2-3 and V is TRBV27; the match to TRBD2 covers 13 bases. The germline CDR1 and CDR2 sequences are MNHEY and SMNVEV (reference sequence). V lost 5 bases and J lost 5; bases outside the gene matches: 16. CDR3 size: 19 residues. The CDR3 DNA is TGTGCCAGCAGTCCACAAGAGCCACTAGCGGGAGGGCCAATAGATACGCAGTATTTT. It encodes CASSPQEPLAGGPIDTQYF.